A selection of T cell receptor beta chains follows, all from one sample in a study of naive and memory T cell subsets. TCRdb used MiXCR to reprocess the UMI-ligation and nested PCR reads, holding one entry per CDR3 protein. Seen here are 29,000 or so distinct CDR3 sequences, about 10% observed once, and the top ten hold approximately 19%. Sequenced input: effector memory CD4+ T cells from blood. The receptors come from a human donor in good health. CDR3s include the opening cysteine and the closing phenylalanine or tryptophan. Each record gives: CDR3 protein, V gene, J gene.

CDR3: CASLRDKSSYEQYF
V: TRBV18
J: TRBJ2-7

CDR3: CASSPRRSEGEDTQYF
V: TRBV12-3/TRBV12-4
J: TRBJ2-3

CDR3: CASSVGQGSREQYF
V: TRBV28
J: TRBJ2-7

CDR3: CASGVGFTDTQYF
V: TRBV7-9
J: TRBJ2-3

CDR3: CASSLTSYQETQYF
V: TRBV5-6
J: TRBJ2-5

CDR3: CASSSSRDPADEKLFF
V: TRBV4-1
J: TRBJ1-4

CDR3: CASRIQGPDTQYF
V: TRBV6-1
J: TRBJ2-3

CDR3: CASRDRKDDEETQYF
V: TRBV3-1
J: TRBJ2-5

CDR3: CSARSQRTSPLHF
V: TRBV20-1
J: TRBJ1-6

CDR3: CASSQVRQLSEKLFF
V: TRBV4-3
J: TRBJ1-4

CDR3: CSVEAGLRYNEQFF
V: TRBV29-1
J: TRBJ2-1